Each of the 16 T cell receptor beta chains below was sequenced from the same sample in a study of response to subunit inactivated influenza vaccine. TCRdb reprocessed the RT-PCR reads via MiXCR and lists one record per CDR3 protein. The sample lists about 500,000 distinct CDR3 sequences; approximately 15% were seen once. The sequencing used CD4+ T cells sorted from PBMCs, collected 23 to 25 months after vaccination. All receptors derive from a man between 50 and 75 years old who received an inactivated influenza vaccine.

The table lists this clonotype with a few counts. CDR3 loop: CSAPWLGETQYF. DNA of the CDR3: TGCAGTGCGCCCTGGCTCGGGGAGACCCAGTACTTC. The chain recombines TRBV20-1 with TRBJ2-5; D gene uncertain. The CDR3 is made up of 12 amino acids. With 6 bases removed from V and 5 bases from J, the gap between germline ends came to 13 bases. Germline assignment: CDR1 DFQATT and CDR2 SNEGSKA (reference sequence).

With respect to this clonotype: This could be a read error, since a much larger clone is one nucleotide away. This rearrangement joins TRBV5-1 to TRBJ2-5; no definite D call. V lost 2 bases and J 1 base, leaving 3 bases between the germline ends. Germline V CDR1 and CDR2: SGHRS, YFSETQ. This CDR3 is built from 12 residues. In DNA, the CDR3 is TGCGCCAGCAGCTTCGCCCAAGAGACCCAGTACTTC. Its protein is CASSFAQETQYF.

This clonotype appeared many times. The V call is TRBV24-1, the J call TRBJ2-1; D gene uncertain. The germline V gene has CDR1 KGHDR and CDR2 SFDVKD. Trimming left V 3 bases short and J 15 bases short, with 14 bases between. The CDR3 length is 12 residues. The CDR3 bases are TGTGCCACCAGTGATCCCGGACGGTTTCTGTTCTTC. Its protein product is CATSDPGRFLFF.

This clonotype appeared once. The rearrangement links TRBV5-4 to TRBJ2-6; tentative D call: TRBD2 (5 bases). Germline CDR1 SGHNT, CDR2 YYREEE (reference sequence). The germline V and J ends were trimmed by 4 bases and 4 bases, with 15 bases remaining between them. The CDR3 consists of 16 residues. CDR3 nucleotides: TGTGCCAGCAGCCCCCACGGGGTGTCCGGGGCCAACGTCCTGACTTTC. Translation: CASSPHGVSGANVLTF.

The chain uses TRBV7-8 and TRBJ1-5; D is unclear. The germline V gene encodes CDR1 SGHVS and CDR2 FQNEAQ. The CDR3 has 16 residues. Deletions cut 1 base from V and 2 bases from J, with 12 bases between. The DNA for the CDR3 is TGTGCCAGCAGCTTAGAAGGGTACCAAGGCAATCAGCCCCAGCATTTT. It encodes CASSLEGYQGNQPQHF.

This clonotype has a handful of counts. V gene TRBV6-2 or TRBV6-3 combines with J gene TRBJ2-3; D gene uncertain. The germline gives CDR1 MNHEY, CDR2 SVGEGT. V lost 7 bases and J lost 0, with 11 bases in between. The CDR3 runs to 14 residues. DNA of the CDR3: TGTGCCAGCAATCAAATGTCTAGCACAGATACGCAGTATTTT. Amino acids: CASNQMSSTDTQYF.

V usage is TRBV25-1 and J usage is TRBJ1-2; no clear D gene. The CDR3 has 15 residues. Germline values: CDR1 MGHDK, CDR2 SYGVNS. The V end was cut by 1 base, the J end by 0 bases, with 9 bases between. The CDR3 spells CASSESAVSNYGYTF. CDR3 DNA sequence: TGTGCCAGCAGTGAATCGGCAGTTTCTAACTATGGCTACACCTTC.

In its sample, this clonotype was seen many times. V usage is TRBV12-3 or TRBV12-4 and J usage is TRBJ1-1; D possibly corresponds to TRBD1 (5 bases). The CDR3 runs to 15 residues. The V and J ends lost 3 bases and 11 bases respectively, with 22 bases between them. The CDR3, as DNA: TGTGCCAGCAGTTTTGGTACAGCGGAAGGTTGGGGGGCTTTCTTT. The encoded protein is CASSFGTAEGWGAFF.

This clonotype is a singleton in its sample. The V call is TRBV3-1, the J call TRBJ2-7; D possibly uses TRBD1 or TRBD2 (6 bases each). From germline, CDR1 is LGHDT and CDR2 YNNKEL (reference sequence). CDR3 length equals 14 residues. Trimming shortened V by 1 base and J by 4 bases, and 11 bases separated the two germline ends. CDR3 sequence reads: CASSQVGAGYEQYF. In DNA form, the CDR3 reads TGTGCCAGCAGCCAAGTGGGGGCGGGATACGAGCAGTACTTC.

The table lists this clonotype with a few counts. The genes are TRBV6-2 or TRBV6-3 and TRBJ1-5; perhaps TRBD1 as D (5 bases). The CDR3 spans 12 residues. With 6 bases removed from V and 11 bases from J, the gap between germline ends came to 14 bases. Germline CDR1 reads MNHEY; CDR2 reads SVGEGT. The CDR3 region is CASSSGGGTQHF. The CDR3 nucleotides read TGTGCCAGCAGCTCCGGGGGAGGGACCCAGCATTTT.

This chain links TRBV4-1 with TRBJ2-1; D may be TRBD2 (6 bases). Trimming cost V 1 base and J 9 bases, with 13 bases left between them. The length of the CDR3 is 14 residues. Germline V gene sequence: CDR1 MGHRA, CDR2 YSYEKL. The CDR3 loop is CASSQVAAGGEQFF. CDR3 coding DNA: TGCGCCAGCAGCCAAGTAGCAGCCGGGGGTGAGCAGTTCTTC.

This clonotype was observed a handful of times. The chain uses TRBV6-5 and TRBJ1-3; maybe TRBD1 (5 bases). Germline values: CDR1 MNHEY, CDR2 SVGAGI. The CDR3 is 15 residues long. Trimming took 4 bases from V and 2 from J, leaving 12 bases between them. CDR3 sequence reads: CASSSLGVAGNTIYF. CDR3 bases: TGTGCCAGCAGTTCCCTGGGGGTGGCTGGAAACACCATATATTTT.

J is TRBJ2-7 and V is TRBV7-8; maybe TRBD1 (6 bases). Germline CDR1 and CDR2: SGHVS and FQNEAQ. The ends were cut back, 4 bases at V and 4 bases at J, with 14 bases in the middle. This CDR3 region has 14 residues. CDR3 residues: CASSSGYGTYEQYF. The DNA of the CDR3 is TGTGCCAGCAGCTCCGGTTACGGGACATACGAGCAGTACTTC.

The chain has TRBV6-1 and TRBJ2-1; 9 bases agree with TRBD2. The length of the CDR3 is 14 residues. V lost 8 bases and J lost 9; bases outside the gene matches: 11. CDR1 and CDR2 (germline): MNHNS, SASEGT. Here the CDR3 DNA reads TGTGCCAGCGGTCGGACTAGCGCGGTAGGTGAGCAGTTCTTC. Translating gives CASGRTSAVGEQFF.

A few counts support this clonotype. This chain uses TRBV20-1 with TRBJ2-7; D remains unclear. V lost 7 bases, J lost 3 bases, and 10 bases lay in between. The CDR3 runs to 11 residues. The germline V gene encodes CDR1 DFQATT and CDR2 SNEGSKA (reference sequence). The CDR3 coding sequence is TGCAGTGTAGTCCGATACTACGAGCAGTACTTC. This translates into CSVVRYYEQYF.

The V gene is TRBV9, the J gene TRBJ2-7; tentatively, D is TRBD1 (5 bases). This CDR3 has 15 amino acids. Trimming left V 1 base short and J 6 bases short, with 17 bases between. The germline V gene has CDR1 SGDLS and CDR2 YYNGEE. The CDR3 region has the DNA TGTGCCAGCAGCGTATCATGGGGCCTGGCGGTCGAGCAGTACTTC. Its protein product is CASSVSWGLAVEQYF. The variable domain in full, with the rest retrieved from reference TRBV9 and TRBJ2-7, is DSGVTQTPKHLITATGQRVTLRCSPRSGDLSVYWYQQSLDQGLQFLIQYYNGEERAKGNILERFSAQQFPDLHSELNLSSLELGDSALYFCASSVSWGLAVEQYFGPGTRLTVT.